The clone carrying this T cell receptor (beta chain) came up once. This sample stems from a study of blood T cell repertoires in COVID-19. Trimming took off 2 bases at V and 5 bases at J, with 10 bases between the two ends. This CDR3 region has 14 residues. Germline V gene data show CDR1 as SGHVS and CDR2 as FQNEAQ. Here immunoSEQ multiplex PCR was the method, and the copy in TCRdb shows in-frame clones only, minus some. This sample yields about 200,000 clones, of which roughly 75% are seen a single time; 4.5% to 7% belongs to the top ten. The sequence came from a woman between 65 and 79 years old with acute or convalescent COVID-19. The chain combines TRBV7-8 with TRBJ1-3; the D is unclear. The sequencing input was peripheral blood. The DNA of the CDR3 is TGTGCCAGCAGCTTAAGTACAGCCAGAAACACCATATATTTT. Translated: CASSLSTARNTIYF.